Each of the 7 T cell receptor beta chains below was sequenced from the same sample in a study of cytomegalovirus exposure and HLA in healthy donors. A multiplex PCR was run with 60 Vbeta primers and 13 Jbeta primers. Produced via immunoSEQ multiplex PCR; TCRdb's table is partial and in-frame only. The profile covers approximately 160,000 clones, with approximately 80% appearing a single time and about 2.1% taken by the ten largest. Input material: PBMCs. These receptors were taken from a woman under 30 in good health and CMV-seronegative.

This rearrangement joins TRBV11-1 to TRBJ2-2; 8 bases map to TRBD1. The germline gives CDR1 SGHAT, CDR2 FQDESV (reference sequence). The V segment lost 2 bases and the J segment 7 bases; nucleotides outside the gene matches: 3. This CDR3 has 14 residues. The CDR3 coding sequence is TGTGCCAGCAGCTTACAGGGGGCGATCGGGGAGCTGTTTTTT. Translated, it gives CASSLQGAIGELFF.

In its sample, this clone was seen a few times. J is TRBJ1-5 and V is TRBV4-1; 11 bases fit TRBD1. Per germline, CDR1 MGHRA and CDR2 YSYEKL. J lost 7 bases, V lost 4 bases, and 6 bases had no gene match. CDR3 length equals 15 residues. The CDR3 nucleotides are TGCGCCAGCAGCCGGAGGACAGGGGGCGAGCAGCCCCAGCATTTT. Translating gives CASSRRTGGEQPQHF.

The CDR3 spells CASSGTGAVEAFF. The CDR3, as DNA: TGTGCCAGCAGCGGGACAGGGGCGGTTGAAGCTTTCTTT. This chain uses TRBV6-1 with TRBJ1-1; 10 nucleotides match TRBD1. Germline trimming cut 6 bases from V and 7 bases from J; bases unmatched to any gene: 5. Germline CDR1 reads MNHNS; CDR2 reads SASEGT. The CDR3 runs to 13 residues.

The V call is TRBV6-5, the J call TRBJ1-2, with unresolved D. The V gene's germline CDR1 is MNHEY and CDR2 SVGAGI. Trimming cost V 0 bases and J 1 base, with 9 bases left between them. The CDR3 covers 15 residues. CDR3 DNA: TGTGCCAGCAGTTACTCGGGCCTAATTAACTATGGCTACACCTTC. Protein: CASSYSGLINYGYTF.

This sequence joins TRBV7-2 and TRBJ2-1, with a tentative D call TRBD2 (6 bases). With 5 bases removed from V and 5 bases from J, the gap between germline ends came to 16 bases. This CDR3 is built from 15 residues. CDR1 and CDR2 from the germline V gene are SGHTA and FQGNSA. Here the CDR3 reads CASSGGEQLHNEQFF. As DNA, the CDR3 is TGTGCCAGCAGCGGAGGGGAACAGCTCCACAATGAGCAGTTCTTC. Using reference TRBV7-2 and TRBJ2-1 for the parts outside the CDR3, the full variable domain is GAGVSQSPSNKVTEKGKDVELRCDPISGHTALYWYRQSLGQGLEFLIYFQGNSAPDKSGLPSDRFSAERTGGSVSTLTIQRTQQEDSAVYLCASSGGEQLHNEQFFGPGTRLTVL.

V usage is TRBV27 and J usage is TRBJ1-5, with 7 bases that match TRBD1. There are 14 residues in the CDR3. Losses at the gene ends were 4 bases for V and 5 bases for J; bases not matched to a gene: 5. CDR1 MNHEY and CDR2 SMNVEV come from the germline V gene (reference sequence). The CDR3 sequence is CASSSHRGDQPQHF. The CDR3 nucleotides are TGTGCCAGCAGTTCTCACAGGGGAGATCAGCCCCAGCATTTT.

This clone has only one observation. The V gene is TRBV25-1, the J gene TRBJ1-2; a possible D gene is TRBD1 (6 bases). V shed 1 base and J shed 14 bases, with 20 bases lying between them. Germline CDR1 MGHDK, CDR2 SYGVNS. There are 14 residues in the CDR3. The CDR3 loop is CASSEWGGLYTTTF. The CDR3 region has the DNA TGTGCCAGCAGTGAATGGGGGGGGCTTTACACGACAACCTTC.